This T cell receptor (beta chain) was identified in a study of cytomegalovirus exposure and HLA in healthy donors. V lost 1 base and J 7 bases, leaving 11 bases between the germline ends. The CDR3 has 15 residues. The germline V gene has CDR1 LNHDA and CDR2 SQIVND (reference sequence). Amplification used 60 Vbeta primers and 13 Jbeta primers. Measured with immunoSEQ multiplex PCR; TCRdb has only the in-frame clones, and not every one. The top ten clones hold 1.9% of a sample with 150,000 or so clones, approximately 84% of them seen once. The rearrangement links TRBV19 to TRBJ1-6; D is unclear. The sequence was collected from a woman in her thirties or forties in good health and CMV-seronegative. Sequences were obtained from PBMCs. The CDR3 is CASSIGGRSNSPLHF. The CDR3 DNA reads as TGTGCCAGTAGTATAGGTGGCAGATCGAATTCACCCCTCCACTTT.